The 16 T cell receptor beta chains below were found in one sample sequenced in a study of CD8 T cells in Susac syndrome (dated by TCRdb to the late 2010s). Receptor libraries were prepared by the immunoSEQ multiplex PCR assay. RNA was extracted using the RNeasy kit, and 0.5 to 1 microgram was reverse transcribed with random hexamers. TCRdb ran its own pipeline on the public reads, namely fastp trimming at Q25 and MiXCR clone calling, and kept in-frame beta chains. Under each unique CDR3 protein, matching rows form one entry showing the most common genes and DNA. The sample includes 150,000 to 160,000 distinct CDR3 sequences, with over 85% observed a single time. The ten largest make up around 0.21% of the sample. The sample consisted of CD8+ T cells from PBMCs. The receptors stem from a human donor with multiple sclerosis.

This sequence joins TRBV2 and TRBJ2-7, with a tentative D call TRBD2 (5 bases). The CDR3 is 13 residues long. Trimming stripped 5 bases from V and 5 bases from J, with 13 bases between. Germline V gene data show CDR1 as SNHLY and CDR2 as FYNNEI. The CDR3 nucleotides are TGTGCCAGCAGTCAGCGGCGGCAGGACGAGCAGTACTTC. It is translated as CASSQRRQDEQYF.

This chain uses TRBV18 with TRBJ1-1; no firm D call. CDR1 KGHSH and CDR2 LQKENI come from the germline V gene. The CDR3 totals 14 residues. V was pared by 3 bases and J by 2 bases, with 10 bases between. The CDR3 region has the DNA TGTGCCAGCTCACCGTCCGGGAAAAACACTGAAGCTTTCTTT. The encoded protein is CASSPSGKNTEAFF. Looking up the rest from reference TRBV18 and TRBJ1-1 gives the full variable domain: NAGVMQNPRHLVRRRGQEARLRCSPMKGHSHVYWYRQLPEEGLKFMVYLQKENIIDESGMPKERFSAEFPKEGPSILRIQQVVRGDSAAYFCASSPSGKNTEAFFGQGTRLTVV.

The CDR3 loop is CASSQDWTGAVTDTQYF. CDR3 nucleotide sequence: TGTGCCAGCAGCCAAGATTGGACAGGGGCGGTCACAGATACGCAGTATTTT. The gene calls are TRBV3-1 and TRBJ2-3; 9 positions match TRBD1. The germline V gene encodes CDR1 LGHDT and CDR2 YNNKEL (reference sequence). The CDR3 spans 17 residues. The J segment lost 2 bases and the V segment lost 0 bases, leaving 6 bases of the junction unmatched.

V gene TRBV9 combines with J gene TRBJ2-1; 13 bases agree with TRBD2. Germline lookup yields CDR1 SGDLS and CDR2 YYNGEE. This CDR3 comprises 15 residues. J was trimmed by 8 bases and V by 2 bases; bases with no gene match: 4. CDR3 protein: CASSVSGTSGDEQFF. CDR3 DNA sequence: TGTGCCAGCAGCGTTTCCGGGACTAGCGGGGATGAGCAGTTCTTC.

This rearrangement joins TRBV7-9 to TRBJ2-7; maybe TRBD1 (6 bases). Trimming pared 4 bases from V and 5 bases from J, leaving 9 bases between. The CDR3 sequence is 12 residues long. Germline V gene data show CDR1 as SEHNR and CDR2 as FQNEAQ (reference sequence). The CDR3 is CASSSNRDEQYF. In DNA, the CDR3 is TGTGCCAGCAGCTCGAACAGGGACGAGCAGTACTTC.

V is TRBV6-2 or TRBV6-3 and J is TRBJ1-4; D possibly corresponds to TRBD1 (5 bases). V was clipped by 10 bases and J by 10 bases, with 22 bases between them. This CDR3 is built from 14 residues. CDR1 is MNHEY and CDR2 is SVGEGT in the germline V gene. The CDR3 loop reads CATSRRGYSLKLFF. The CDR3 bases are TGTGCCACCAGCCGCCGGGGGTACAGTCTAAAACTGTTTTTT.

The chain uses TRBV27 and TRBJ2-7; D is undetermined. CDR3 length: 15 amino acids. V lost 0 bases, J lost 2 bases, and 11 bases lay in between. The germline gives CDR1 MNHEY, CDR2 SMNVEV (reference sequence). The CDR3 reads CASSLSPKTAYEQYF. The CDR3 bases are TGTGCCAGCAGTTTATCACCTAAAACCGCCTACGAGCAGTACTTC.

The V and J genes are TRBV13 and TRBJ2-3; D call uncertain. Germline loops: CDR1 PRHDT, CDR2 FYEKMQ (reference sequence). CDR3 size: 15 residues. V lost 2 bases, J lost 2 bases, and 11 bases lay in between. The CDR3 bases are TGTGCCAGCAGCTTACGAGGCAGCCTCACAGATACGCAGTATTTT. Residues: CASSLRGSLTDTQYF. The variable domain in full, with the rest retrieved from reference TRBV13 and TRBJ2-3, is AAGVIQSPRHLIKEKRETATLKCYPIPRHDTVYWYQQGPGQDPQFLISFYEKMQSDKGSIPDRFSAQQFSDYHSELNMSSLELGDSALYFCASSLRGSLTDTQYFGPGTRLTVL.

The CDR3 loop is CASSAEVGPYEQYF. As DNA, the CDR3 is TGTGCCAGCAGCGCCGAGGTCGGTCCCTACGAGCAGTACTTC. The genes are TRBV9 and TRBJ2-7; D unresolved. Deletions cut 3 bases from V and 2 bases from J, with 12 bases between. This CDR3 spans 14 amino acids. The germline V gene encodes CDR1 SGDLS and CDR2 YYNGEE.

CDR3 protein: CSVDGGAYTEAFF. The CDR3 nucleotides are TGCAGCGTTGATGGGGGCGCGTACACTGAAGCTTTCTTT. The chain combines TRBV29-1 with TRBJ1-1; D may be TRBD1 (6 bases). V lost 3 bases and J lost 3, with 11 bases in between. This CDR3 has 13 residues. Germline assignment: CDR1 SQVTM and CDR2 ANQGSEA.

This clonotype was counted between two and nine times. The chain has TRBV3-1 and TRBJ2-7; D perhaps matches TRBD2 (5 bases). The CDR3 runs 15 residues. Trimming took off 2 bases at V and 7 bases at J, with 18 bases between the two ends. Germline V gene lookup returns CDR1 LGHDT and CDR2 YNNKEL (reference sequence). CDR3 amino acids: CASSQRGPPGEEQYF. CDR3 nucleotide sequence: TGTGCCAGCAGCCAAAGAGGGCCTCCCGGAGAGGAGCAGTACTTC.

The chain is built from TRBV7-9 and TRBJ1-1; 10 bases map to TRBD1. This CDR3 comprises 15 residues. J was trimmed by 0 bases and V by 8 bases; bases with no gene match: 6. Germline V gene sequence: CDR1 SEHNR, CDR2 FQNEAQ (reference sequence). CDR3 DNA: TGTGCCAGCCGGACGGGACAGGGGATGAACACTGAAGCTTTCTTT. Translation: CASRTGQGMNTEAFF. The variable domain in full, with the rest retrieved from reference TRBV7-9 and TRBJ1-1, is DTGVSQNPRHKITKRGQNVTFRCDPISEHNRLYWYRQTLGQGPEFLTYFQNEAQLEKSRLLSDRFSAERPKGSFSTLEIQRTEQGDSAMYLCASRTGQGMNTEAFFGQGTRLTVV.

The V gene is TRBV7-9, the J gene TRBJ1-2, with unresolved D. This CDR3 region has 14 residues. Deletions cut 0 bases from V and 6 bases from J, with 11 bases between. The germline gives CDR1 SEHNR, CDR2 FQNEAQ (reference sequence). In DNA, the CDR3 is TGTGCCAGCAGCTTAGCGCCTGAGGCGGATGGCTACACCTTC. Protein product: CASSLAPEADGYTF.

This clonotype was seen a single time. The rearrangement joins TRBV4-3 to TRBJ2-7; weak D call: TRBD2 (6 bases). Germline CDR1 is LGHNA and CDR2 is YSLEER. This CDR3 has 15 residues. V gave up 0 bases and J gave up 1 base, with 10 bases separating them. In DNA form, the CDR3 reads TGCGCCAGCAGCCAAGAGGAGGGGCCATCCTACGAGCAGTACTTC. It yields the protein CASSQEEGPSYEQYF.

This chain joins TRBV9 and TRBJ2-3; TRBD2 matches at 12 bases. Unmatched junction bases numbered 6, after V lost 3 bases and J lost 10 bases. CDR1 and CDR2 (germline): SGDLS, YYNGEE. The CDR3 consists of 14 residues. CDR3 amino acids: CASSASGGAPSQYF. As DNA, the CDR3 is TGTGCCAGCAGCGCTAGCGGGGGGGCCCCCTCGCAGTATTTT.

V gene TRBV30 combines with J gene TRBJ2-4; D uncertain. Germline CDR1 and CDR2: GTSNPN and SVGIG (reference sequence). There are 12 residues in the CDR3. V gave up 5 bases and J gave up 3 bases, with 8 bases separating them. CDR3 sequence: CAWGVDKNIQYF. As DNA, the CDR3 is TGTGCCTGGGGGGTTGACAAAAACATTCAGTACTTC.